These 5 T cell receptor beta chains were sequenced from one sample in a study of cytomegalovirus exposure and HLA in healthy donors. Amplification used 60 Vbeta primers and 13 Jbeta primers. Only in-frame clones appear in the TCRdb table, and some are missing; sequencing was by immunoSEQ multiplex PCR. This sample has 98,000 or so clones, with around 80% found just once. Source material: PBMCs. Receptors were obtained from a human donor in good health.

The chain combines TRBV30 with TRBJ2-5, with D possibly matching TRBD1 (5 bases). Trimming pared 0 bases from V and 3 bases from J, leaving 20 bases between. Germline V gives CDR1 GTSNPN, CDR2 SVGIG (reference sequence). CDR3 length: 17 amino acids. CDR3 sequence: CAWSVNPPGQGKETQYF. The DNA of the CDR3 is TGTGCCTGGAGTGTAAATCCTCCAGGGCAGGGTAAAGAGACCCAGTACTTC.

For the CDR3, the DNA is TGTGCCAGCAACCCACAGTCAGGACCCCTCCACTTT. Translated: CASNPQSGPLHF. The chain recombines TRBV6-5 with TRBJ1-6; D gene ambiguous. Per the germline V gene, CDR1 is MNHEY and CDR2 is SVGAGI. This CDR3 has 12 amino acids. The V gene lost 7 bases and the J gene lost 12 bases, with 13 bases spanning the gap.

The V and J genes are TRBV14 and TRBJ2-5; TRBD1 matches 7 bases. V shed 5 bases, J shed 1 base, and the junction held 7 bases outside the gene matches. The CDR3 loop spans 15 amino acids. Germline V gene data show CDR1 as SGHDN and CDR2 as FVKESK. The CDR3 protein is CASSFGQVIQETQYF. CDR3 nucleotides: TGTGCCAGCAGCTTCGGACAGGTGATCCAAGAGACCCAGTACTTC.

A few counts support this clone. V and J are TRBV14 and TRBJ1-4, with TRBD1 identical over 9 bases. CDR1 and CDR2 from the germline V gene are SGHDN and FVKESK. The length of the CDR3 is 15 residues. The V segment lost 6 bases and the J segment 2 bases; nucleotides outside the gene matches: 4. The CDR3 spells CASRRTGVTNEKLFF. CDR3 nucleotide sequence: TGTGCCAGCAGACGGACAGGGGTGACTAATGAAAAACTGTTTTTT.

V gene TRBV5-6 combines with J gene TRBJ2-1; TRBD2 matches at 8 bases. Germline V gene data show CDR1 as SGHDT and CDR2 as YYEEEE. The CDR3 spans 17 residues. V trimming: 0 bases; J trimming: 0 bases; junction bases outside the gene matches: 5. CDR3 residues: CASSLEPSGSSYNEQFF. The CDR3 DNA reads TGTGCCAGCAGCTTGGAACCAAGCGGGAGCTCCTACAATGAGCAGTTCTTC.